This TCR beta chain comes out of a study of shared T cell receptors in the human thymus (dated by TCRdb to about 2021). About the study as a whole: The study examined how self-reactive, shared T-cell receptor alpha chains are generated in the human thymus.

The library was produced with the immunoSEQ multiplex PCR assay. Not all clones reach the TCRdb copy of this immuneACCESS table, which keeps in-frame sequences only. Checked studies attribute under half of the gap to unresolved V genes and leave the rest unexplained. This sample has hundreds of thousands of clones in its table, and over 75% of those were observed once. Clones ranked in the top ten supply 0.0095% to 0.013% of the sample. Worth noting for this clone: Its antigen specificity is not known. No base quality information exists; no much larger clone differs at one position.

From the germline V gene, CDR1 is MDHEN and CDR2 is SYDVKM. At the junction V is shortened by 2 bases and J by 2 bases; bases outside the gene matches: 14. The cysteine opens and the phenylalanine closes a CDR3 of 18 amino acids. The sequence is cut down to CDR3 DNA, 54 bases in frame from base 1. These records were also assigned to another study, of human thymus T cells. Taken from the second paper: In Finland, the donors were immunologically healthy infants who were having open corrective cardiac surgery for congenital heart defects. Thymus tissue was obtained as surgical resects removed during corrective cardiac surgery. Biased V and J gene segment usage appeared to be present in both thymic and peripheral blood repertoires. The related research reported highly overlapping thymic TCR repertoires among unrelated individuals. The study described the TCR alpha and beta repertoires in roughly 8 infant thymus samples and a few matching peripheral blood samples. Donor ages ranging from roughly 7 to 250 days were recorded, and five to seven male and a couple of female infants were included in the cohort. Thymocytes were released mechanically from tissue and stored at -70 °C as pellets of about 9.5-32 million cells. A QIAsymphony instrument was used to extract genomic DNA from the frozen cell pellets. TCRB and TCRAD loci were amplified from a standardized quantity of quality-controlled genomic DNA using the immunoSEQ multiplex PCR assay. The amplicons covered the V(D)J region and were long enough to include the CDR3 and to identify the V and J genes. The amplicons were sequenced on an Illumina platform via the commercial immunoSEQ service. Primer bias and sequencing errors were corrected as previously described, and TCRAD and TCRB definitions were based on the IMGT database. Repertoires were analysed with immunoSEQ Analyzer 3.0 and VDJTools, covering basic statistics, V/J segment usage, diversity estimates, rarefaction and pairwise overlap. Diversity was estimated using the Chao1, ChaoE, Efron-Thisted, Shannon and inverse Simpson indices, and was also estimated on datasets down-sampled to the size of the smallest sample. For repertoire overlap, CDR3 nucleotide sequence, V gene and J gene had to match strictly, and clustering was done by Jaccard-based multidimensional scaling. On average, thymus samples yielded hundreds of thousands of unique TCRB clonotypes, whereas blood samples yielded some 80,000.

Recombination joined TRBV28 with TRBJ2-7; 8 bases in the junction line up with TRBD2. This clonotype originated in a boy under three years old with a congenital heart defect. Donor details come from another sample of the same person, matched by shared clones. The sequenced material came from thymocytes. The nucleotides are TGTGCCAGCAGTTTAATAAGTGGCTCGGGCGGGAGGCCCTACGAGCAGTACTTC. The translation is CASSLISGSGGRPYEQYF.